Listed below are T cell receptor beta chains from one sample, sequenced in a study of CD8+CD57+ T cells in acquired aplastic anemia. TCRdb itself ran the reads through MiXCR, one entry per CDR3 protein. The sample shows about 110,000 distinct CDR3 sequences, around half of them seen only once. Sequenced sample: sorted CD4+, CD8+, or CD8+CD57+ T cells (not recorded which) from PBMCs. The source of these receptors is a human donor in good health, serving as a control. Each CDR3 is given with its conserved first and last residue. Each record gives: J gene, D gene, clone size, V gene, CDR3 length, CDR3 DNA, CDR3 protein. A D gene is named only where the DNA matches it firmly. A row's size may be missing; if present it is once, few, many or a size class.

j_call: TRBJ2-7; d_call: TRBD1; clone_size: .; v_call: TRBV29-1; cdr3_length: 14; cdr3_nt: TGCAGCGTTGAAGGGGACAGGGGCTCCTACGAGCAGTACTTC; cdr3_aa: CSVEGDRGSYEQYF
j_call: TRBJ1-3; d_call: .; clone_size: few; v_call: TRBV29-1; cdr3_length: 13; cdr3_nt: TGCAGCGTTGAGATGTGGGATGGAAACACCATATATTTT; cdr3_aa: CSVEMWDGNTIYF
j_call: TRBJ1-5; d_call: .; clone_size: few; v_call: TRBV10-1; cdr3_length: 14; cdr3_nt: TGCGCCAGCAGTGAGTCGGGCAGGAATCAGCCCCAGCATTTT; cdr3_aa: CASSESGRNQPQHF
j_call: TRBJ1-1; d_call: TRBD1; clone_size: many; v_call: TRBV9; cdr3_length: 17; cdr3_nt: TGTGCCAGCAGCGCCCTTGGTGAGGGGGCGTTCGACACTGAAGCTTTCTTT; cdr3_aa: CASSALGEGAFDTEAFF
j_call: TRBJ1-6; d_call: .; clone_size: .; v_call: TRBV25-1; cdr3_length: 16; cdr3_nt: TGTGCCAGCAGTTACGAGGAGGGCGGGGGTACTTCACCCCTCCACTTT; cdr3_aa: CASSYEEGGGTSPLHF
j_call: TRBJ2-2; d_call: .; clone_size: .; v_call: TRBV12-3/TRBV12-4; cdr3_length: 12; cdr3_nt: TGTGCCAGCATCTTTGGTACCGGGGAGCTGTTTTTT; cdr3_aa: CASIFGTGELFF
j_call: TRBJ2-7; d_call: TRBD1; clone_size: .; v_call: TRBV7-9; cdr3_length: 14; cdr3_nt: TGTGCCAGCAGCTTACCGGGACAGGGCTACGAGCAGTACTTC; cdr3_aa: CASSLPGQGYEQYF
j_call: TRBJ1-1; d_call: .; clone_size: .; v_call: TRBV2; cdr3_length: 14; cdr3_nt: TGTGCCAGCAGCCCCAGGGTCACGAACACTGAAGCTTTCTTT; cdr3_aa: CASSPRVTNTEAFF
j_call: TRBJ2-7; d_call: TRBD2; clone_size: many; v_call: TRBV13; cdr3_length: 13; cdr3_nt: TGTGCCAGCAGCCCGGGAGCGGGGGTCGAGCAGTACTTC; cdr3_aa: CASSPGAGVEQYF
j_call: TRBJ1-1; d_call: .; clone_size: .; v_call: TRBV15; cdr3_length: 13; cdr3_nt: TGTGCCACCAGCAGTGTTGGTCAATTTGGAGCTTTCTTT; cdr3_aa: CATSSVGQFGAFF
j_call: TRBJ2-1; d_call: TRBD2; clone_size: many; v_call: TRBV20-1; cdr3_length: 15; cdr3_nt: TGCAGTGCTAGAGCAACTAGCGAGGCCTACAATGAGCAGTTCTTC; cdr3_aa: CSARATSEAYNEQFF
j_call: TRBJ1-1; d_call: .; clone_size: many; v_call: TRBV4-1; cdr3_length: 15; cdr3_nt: TGCGCCAGCAGCCAAGTCTCTGGTGGGGGCACTGAAGCTTTCTTT; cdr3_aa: CASSQVSGGGTEAFF
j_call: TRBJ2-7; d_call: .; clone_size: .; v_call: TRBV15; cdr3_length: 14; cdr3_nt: TGTGCCACCAGCAGAGATGGTGGGTCCTACGAGCAGTACTTC; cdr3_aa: CATSRDGGSYEQYF
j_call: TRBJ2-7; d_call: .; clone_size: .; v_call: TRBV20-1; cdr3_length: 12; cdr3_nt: TGCAGTGCTAGAGGAGAGTCCTACGTGCAGTGCTTC; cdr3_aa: CSARGESYVQCF
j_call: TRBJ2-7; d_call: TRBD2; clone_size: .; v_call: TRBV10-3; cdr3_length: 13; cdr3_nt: TGTGCCTCAGGTGGGGGGGAAACCTACGAGCAGTACTTC; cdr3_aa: CASGGGETYEQYF
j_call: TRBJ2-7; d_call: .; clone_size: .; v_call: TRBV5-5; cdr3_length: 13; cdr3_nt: TGTGCCAGCAGCTCCGTGGGTCAGGACGAGCAGTACTTC; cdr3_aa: CASSSVGQDEQYF
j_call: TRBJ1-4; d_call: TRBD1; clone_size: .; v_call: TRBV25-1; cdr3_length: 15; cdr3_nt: TGTGCCAGCAGTTACCTAGTAACAGGGGATGAAAAACTGTTTTTT; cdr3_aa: CASSYLVTGDEKLFF
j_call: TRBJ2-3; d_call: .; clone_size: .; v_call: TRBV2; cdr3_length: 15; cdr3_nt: TGTGCCTCCACTTTCCAGGCAGCTAGCACAGATACGCAGTATTTT; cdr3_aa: CASTFQAASTDTQYF
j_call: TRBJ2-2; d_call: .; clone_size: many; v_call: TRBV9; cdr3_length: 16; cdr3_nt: TGTGCCAGCAGCCCATACATGGGCGCGAACACCGGGGAGCTGTTTTTT; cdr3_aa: CASSPYMGANTGELFF
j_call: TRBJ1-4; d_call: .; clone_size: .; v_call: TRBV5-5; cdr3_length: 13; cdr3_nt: TGTGCCAGCAGGTTGGAGGTGAATGAAAAACTGTTTTTT; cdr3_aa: CASRLEVNEKLFF
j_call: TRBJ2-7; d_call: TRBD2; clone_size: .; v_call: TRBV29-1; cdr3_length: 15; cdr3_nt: TGCAGCGTTGAAGCATGGGCGGGGGTAGGGAGCGAGCAGTACTTC; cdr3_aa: CSVEAWAGVGSEQYF
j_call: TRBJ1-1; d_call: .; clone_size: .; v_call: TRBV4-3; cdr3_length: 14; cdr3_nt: TGCGCCAGCAGCCAAGATCAGATCAACACTGAAGCTTTCTTT; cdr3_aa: CASSQDQINTEAFF
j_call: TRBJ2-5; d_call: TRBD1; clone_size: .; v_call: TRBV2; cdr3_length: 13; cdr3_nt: TGTGCCAGAAGACAGGGCCCGAGAGAGACCCAGTACTTC; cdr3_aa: CARRQGPRETQYF
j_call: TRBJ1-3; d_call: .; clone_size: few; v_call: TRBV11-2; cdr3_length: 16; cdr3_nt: TGTGCCAGCAGCACAGGACGGGGAAGCTCTGGAAACACCATATATTTT; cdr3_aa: CASSTGRGSSGNTIYF
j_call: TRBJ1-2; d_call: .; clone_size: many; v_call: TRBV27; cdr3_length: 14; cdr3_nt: TGTGCCAGCAGTTTCGGACAGTTTAACTATGGCTACACCTTC; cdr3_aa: CASSFGQFNYGYTF
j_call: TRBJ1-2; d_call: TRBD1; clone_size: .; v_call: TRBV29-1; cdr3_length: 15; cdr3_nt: TGCAGCGTTGCTCCCCGACAGGGACTTAACTATGGCTACACCTTC; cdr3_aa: CSVAPRQGLNYGYTF
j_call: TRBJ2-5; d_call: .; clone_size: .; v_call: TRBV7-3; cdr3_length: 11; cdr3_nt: TGTGCCAGCATCAGTACGGAGACCCAGTACTTC; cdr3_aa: CASISTETQYF
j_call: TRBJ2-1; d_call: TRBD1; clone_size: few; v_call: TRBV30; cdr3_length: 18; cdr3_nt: TGTGCCTGGAGTACCTGGATCCTGGGACAGGGGATATACAATGAGCAGTTCTTC; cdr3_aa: CAWSTWILGQGIYNEQFF
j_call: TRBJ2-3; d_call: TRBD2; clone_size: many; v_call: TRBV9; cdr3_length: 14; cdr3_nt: TGTGCCAGCACCGGAGCGGGGGAAACAGATACGCAGTATTTT; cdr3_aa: CASTGAGETDTQYF
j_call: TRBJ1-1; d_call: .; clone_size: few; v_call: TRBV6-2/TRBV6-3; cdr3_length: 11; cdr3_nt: TGTGCCAGCAGTTTTTCCAGGGAGGCTTTCTTT; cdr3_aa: CASSFSREAFF
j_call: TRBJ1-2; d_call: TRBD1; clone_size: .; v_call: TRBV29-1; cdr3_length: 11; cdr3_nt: TGCAGCGTTACCCGGGACAGCCCCCATACCTTC; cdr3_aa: CSVTRDSPHTF
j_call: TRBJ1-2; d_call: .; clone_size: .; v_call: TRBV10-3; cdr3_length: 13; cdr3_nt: TGTGCCATCAGACAGTTATCTCTCTATGGCTACACCTTC; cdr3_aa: CAIRQLSLYGYTF
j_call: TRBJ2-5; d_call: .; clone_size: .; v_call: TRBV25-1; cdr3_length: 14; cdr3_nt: TGTGCCAGCAGTGGGGGGGGCAGGGGGGAGACCCAGTGCTTC; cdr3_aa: CASSGGGRGETQCF
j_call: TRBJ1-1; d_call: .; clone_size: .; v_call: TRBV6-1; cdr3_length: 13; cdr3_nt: TGTGCCAGCAGTGTTTGGGGGAACACTGAAGCTTTCTTT; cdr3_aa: CASSVWGNTEAFF
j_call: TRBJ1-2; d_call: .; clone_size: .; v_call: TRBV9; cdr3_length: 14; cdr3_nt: TGTGCCAGCAGCTGGGACCCCGGGAGCTATGGCTACACCTTC; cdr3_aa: CASSWDPGSYGYTF
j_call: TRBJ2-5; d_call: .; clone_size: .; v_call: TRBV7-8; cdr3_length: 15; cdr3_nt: TGTGCCAGCAGCTTAGGTGGCGGAACGAAAGAGACCCAGTACTTC; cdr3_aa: CASSLGGGTKETQYF
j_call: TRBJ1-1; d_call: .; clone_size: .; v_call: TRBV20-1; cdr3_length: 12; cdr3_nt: TGCAGTGCCACCGGGACCTACACTGAAGCTTTCTTT; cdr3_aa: CSATGTYTEAFF
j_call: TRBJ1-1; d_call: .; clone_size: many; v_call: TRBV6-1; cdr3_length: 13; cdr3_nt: TGTGCCAGCAGTGAAACACTGAACACTGAAGCTTTCTTT; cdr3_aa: CASSETLNTEAFF
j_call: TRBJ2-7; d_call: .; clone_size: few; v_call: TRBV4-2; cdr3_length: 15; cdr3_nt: TGTGCCAGCAGCCAAGATCTTACAGGGACCTACGAGCAGTACTTC; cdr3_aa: CASSQDLTGTYEQYF
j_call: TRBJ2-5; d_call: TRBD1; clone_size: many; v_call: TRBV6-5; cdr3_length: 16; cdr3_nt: TGTGCCAGCAGTTATAGCCGGGACAGGGGGGCAGAGACCCAGTACTTC; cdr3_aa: CASSYSRDRGAETQYF
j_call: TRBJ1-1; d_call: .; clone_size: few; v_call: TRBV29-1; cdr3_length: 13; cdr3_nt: TGCAGCGTTGAAAACACGCAGAACGCTGAAGCTCTCTTT; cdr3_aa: CSVENTQNAEALF
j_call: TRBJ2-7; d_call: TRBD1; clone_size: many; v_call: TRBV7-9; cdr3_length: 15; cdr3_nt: TGTGCCAGCAGCGTACAGGGGGCGAGCTCCTACGAGCAGTACTTC; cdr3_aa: CASSVQGASSYEQYF
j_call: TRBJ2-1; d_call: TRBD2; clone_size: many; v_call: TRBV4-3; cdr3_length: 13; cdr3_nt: TGCGCCAGCAGCCCTACTAGCGGCCAGGAGCAGTTCTTC; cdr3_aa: CASSPTSGQEQFF
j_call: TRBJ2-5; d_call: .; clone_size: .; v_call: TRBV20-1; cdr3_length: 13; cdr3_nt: TGCAGCGCTCCAGGTGGGAGAAAAGAGACCCAGTACTTC; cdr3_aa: CSAPGGRKETQYF
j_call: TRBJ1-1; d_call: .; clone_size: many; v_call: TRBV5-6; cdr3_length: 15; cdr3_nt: TGTGCCAGCAGCTTGGGTGAGGGGGAAAACACTGAAGCTTTCTTT; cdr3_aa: CASSLGEGENTEAFF
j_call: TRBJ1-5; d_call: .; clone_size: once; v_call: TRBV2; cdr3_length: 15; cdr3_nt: TGTGCCAGCACCTCCTCGGGCATAAGCAATCAGCCCCAGCATTTT; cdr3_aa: CASTSSGISNQPQHF
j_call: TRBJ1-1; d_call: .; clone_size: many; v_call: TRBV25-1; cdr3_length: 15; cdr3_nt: TGTGCCAGCAGTGAATATGAGGGGGGAAGGACTGAAGCTTTCTTT; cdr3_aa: CASSEYEGGRTEAFF
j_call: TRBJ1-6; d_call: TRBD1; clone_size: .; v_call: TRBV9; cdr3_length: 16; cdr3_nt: TGTGCCAGCAGCGTAGGACAGGGCTTCTATAATTCACCCCTCCACTTT; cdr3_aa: CASSVGQGFYNSPLHF
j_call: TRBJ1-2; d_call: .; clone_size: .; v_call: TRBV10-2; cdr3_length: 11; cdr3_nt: TGCGCCAGCACTGGGGGCGGTGGCTACACCTTC; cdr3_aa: CASTGGGGYTF